This T cell receptor beta chain comes out of a study of blood T cells in healthy people across ages (dated by TCRdb to between 2014 and 2016). Turning to the overall study: In model experiments, roughly one uniquely barcoded TCR beta cDNA molecule per two T cells was captured by template switching. The study measured age-related changes in TCR beta repertoire diversity using deep sequencing normalized with unique cDNA molecular identifiers. The donors were divided into four age groups: young (average roughly 15 years), middle-aged (around 41), aged (about 61) and long-lived (nearly 85). Donors of different ages were randomly distributed across sequencing lanes to avoid experimental bias. Using the same blood draw, the study looked at two additional independent replicas of 1 million unique cDNA reads for two donors, one aged 18 to 29 and the other aged 80 or older.

The library was produced with 5' RACE. For sequencing, an Illumina HiSeq 2500 was employed. A second roughly 6 to 11 cycle PCR used a sample-barcoded 5' primer and a J-beta primer mix. A template-switch 5' adaptor carrying 12 random nucleotides introduced a unique molecular identifier onto each TCR beta cDNA molecule. Each sample yielded at least 3 million CDR3-containing paired-end reads. The Mint cDNA synthesis kit, primed by a TRBC-specific oligonucleotide, was used to synthesize first-strand cDNA from all RNA. Following uracil-DNA glycosylase treatment, all cDNA underwent a first 18-cycle PCR with the universal primers M1SS and BC2_uni_R. Concerning the study's data processing: Normalization of each sample was performed by random selection of 1 million high-quality reads, each carrying a distinct molecular identifier. Instead of being binned into consensus sequences, reads that shared molecular identifiers were thrown out. MiTCR, set to a Q25 quality threshold and the strictest error-elimination algorithm, was used for CDR3 identification, clonotype clustering and error correction. A nonparametric unseen species model with Euler transformation was used to estimate a lower bound on total TCR beta diversity. TCRdb reprocessed the public reads (quality trimming at Q25 with fastp, clone calling with MiXCR) and kept in-frame beta chains. Identical CDR3 proteins give one entry, which carries the most common genes and DNA. The V and J calls shown here were made by TCRdb, not taken from the authors' results. The sample has around 870,000 distinct CDR3 sequences on record, 25% to 35% of them singletons. The ten largest account for roughly 17% of the sample.

The CDR3 spans 17 residues, from the cysteine through the phenylalanine. Solely the CDR3 DNA is kept, with 51 bases framed from the first base. CDR1 and CDR2, per the germline V gene (reference sequence), are SEHNR and FQNEAQ. A distance of 20 bases separates the germline ends of V and J, which lose 5 bases and 3 bases respectively. Systemically healthy Caucasian individuals from Russia, some 36 in total and aged about 6 to 90 years, were included as donors. Each donor gave approximately 9.4 milliliters of peripheral blood, drawn into EDTA-treated Vacutainer tubes. Ficoll-Paque density-gradient centrifugation was used to isolate PBMCs, with at least 7 million obtained per sample. Trizol reagent was used to extract total RNA from PBMCs, with at least 6 micrograms per sample. For every donor, an aliquot of PBMCs went through flow cytometry to measure the percentages of naive CD45RAhigh/CD27high T cells.

What the authors observed across the whole study: Total diversity estimates from one million sequenced T cells were considered lower bounds and underestimates. Observed TCR beta diversity correlated strongly with the percentage of naive T cells measured by flow cytometry. As age increased, observed TCR beta diversity per million T cells dropped in a roughly linear way, and a significant reduction was already evident by age 40. The long-lived group showed more naive CD4+ T cells, fewer expanded clones and increased TCR diversity than the aged group, suggesting age selection. Donor CMV infection status was unknown, potentially confounding age-related changes in expanded clonotypes. Bulk unsorted PBMC profiling prevented conclusive comparison of naive and antigen-experienced compartments.

This clonotype has a count of ten or more. This receptor's antigen is unknown. Base qualities are missing; no much larger clone stands one base away. The rearrangement combines TRBV7-9 with TRBJ2-1; the D match is possibly TRBD1 or TRBD2, with 5 bases aligned in each. Sequences were obtained from blood. The sequence derives from a woman of 80 years or more in good health. The DNA sequence is as follows: TGTGCCAGCAGCCCGGTGGGGGACCCCATTCACTACAATGAGCAGTTCTTC. Its protein is CASSPVGDPIHYNEQFF. Supplemented by the reference TRBV7-9 and TRBJ2-1 proteins around the CDR3, the complete variable domain is DTGVSQNPRHKITKRGQNVTFRCDPISEHNRLYWYRQTLGQGPEFLTYFQNEAQLEKSRLLSDRFSAERPKGSFSTLEIQRTEQGDSAMYLCASSPVGDPIHYNEQFFGPGTRLTVL.